Shown below are 23 T cell receptor beta chains from a single sample sequenced in a study of shared clonotypes between healthy human individuals. TCRdb's table, derived via immunoSEQ multiplex PCR, lists solely in-frame clones and lacks some. The data show around 1.9 million clones, with roughly 91% seen just once and under 2% held by the top ten. Only CD45RO-negative cells positively selected for CCR7 counted as naive CD8 cells, so terminally differentiated effector memory CD45RA+ cells were excluded. Material for sequencing was naive CD8+ T cells from PBMCs. The receptors stem from a man aged 18 to 29 in good health. Some clones in this sample may be carry-over from other donors' samples.

V and J are TRBV6-5 and TRBJ1-1; D gene uncertain. The V gene lost 3 bases and the J gene lost 8 bases, with 10 bases spanning the gap. Germline V lookup: CDR1 MNHEY, CDR2 SVGAGI. This CDR3 region has 12 residues. The CDR3 reads CASSYRSTEAFF. CDR3 bases: TGTGCCAGCAGTTATCGGAGCACAGAAGCTTTCTTT.

The genes are TRBV6-1 and TRBJ1-5; D is ambiguous. CDR3 length: 13 residues. Trimming pared 6 bases from V and 1 base from J, leaving 7 bases between. Germline V gives CDR1 MNHNS, CDR2 SASEGT. CDR3 bases: TGTGCCAGCAGGGATTCGAGCAATCAGCCCCAGCATTTT. It specifies CASRDSSNQPQHF.

V is TRBV6-6 and J is TRBJ2-3; 7 bases are shared with TRBD1. The CDR3 runs 14 residues. Germline lookup yields CDR1 MNHNY and CDR2 SVGAGI (reference sequence). J gave up 5 bases and V 4 bases, and 6 bases lay outside the gene matches. Here the CDR3 reads CASSWTGEGDTQYF. The CDR3 nucleotides read TGTGCCAGCAGTTGGACAGGAGAAGGAGATACGCAGTATTTT.

J is TRBJ2-2 and V is TRBV4-2; TRBD1 matches 8 bases. CDR3 size: 17 residues. Germline V gene lookup returns CDR1 LGHNA and CDR2 YNFKEQ. After removal of 1 base from V and 6 bases from J, the junction contained 10 bases not matched to a gene. The CDR3 here is CASSQANRDRSPGELFF. The CDR3 region has the DNA TGTGCCAGCAGCCAAGCCAACCGGGACAGGTCTCCCGGGGAGCTGTTTTTT.

J is TRBJ2-7 and V is TRBV18, with D possibly matching TRBD1 (5 bases). Between the trimmed V and J ends, which lost 1 base and 2 bases, there was a span of 12 bases. Per the germline V gene, CDR1 is KGHSH and CDR2 is LQKENI. There are 15 residues in the CDR3. The CDR3 DNA follows: TGTGCCAGCTCACCACGTGCCAGGGAAACCTACGAGCAGTACTTC. Its translation is CASSPRARETYEQYF.

The V and J genes are TRBV28 and TRBJ1-4; D gene ambiguous. From germline, CDR1 is MDHEN and CDR2 SYDVKM. V lost 3 bases and J lost 7, with 15 bases in between. The CDR3 runs 15 residues. CDR3 sequence: CASSFLWAVGEKLFF. In DNA form, the CDR3 reads TGTGCCAGCAGTTTTTTGTGGGCAGTCGGTGAAAAACTGTTTTTT.

V is TRBV10-3 and J is TRBJ2-7, with D possibly being TRBD1 or TRBD2 (5 bases each). The CDR3 extends over 14 amino acids. The germline V gene encodes CDR1 ENHRY and CDR2 SYGVKD. Trimming cost V 3 bases and J 3 bases, with 12 bases left between them. The CDR3 DNA follows: TGTGCCATCAGTGACGGGACCCTTTTCTACGAGCAGTACTTC. Amino acid sequence: CAISDGTLFYEQYF.

This chain uses TRBV27 with TRBJ2-7, with 15 bases matching TRBD2. Germline V gene sequence: CDR1 MNHEY, CDR2 SMNVEV (reference sequence). With 6 bases clipped from V and 8 bases from J, the junction kept 8 bases outside the gene matches. This CDR3 contains 15 residues. The CDR3 is CASRKGLAGGPQQYF. In DNA form, the CDR3 reads TGTGCCAGCAGGAAAGGACTAGCGGGAGGGCCCCAGCAGTACTTC.

V is TRBV4-3 and J is TRBJ2-7, with D tentatively TRBD2 (6 bases). This CDR3 has 14 residues. Germline V CDR1 and CDR2: LGHNA, YSLEER. Trimming removed 4 bases from V and 0 bases from J, with 10 bases in between. The CDR3: CASSPWGDSYEQYF. CDR3 DNA: TGCGCCAGCAGCCCCTGGGGGGACTCCTACGAGCAGTACTTC.

The chain has TRBV28 and TRBJ2-7, with 8 bases aligning to TRBD1. The CDR3 contains 14 residues. Germline V gene sequence: CDR1 MDHEN, CDR2 SYDVKM. The junction had 4 bases not matched to a gene; V was cut back by 4 bases and J by 2 bases. CDR3 region: CASSWTGRTYEQYF. DNA for the CDR3: TGTGCCAGCAGTTGGACAGGGCGGACCTACGAGCAGTACTTC.

The chain joins TRBV19 to TRBJ1-5; tentative D call: TRBD1 (6 bases). With 5 bases removed from V and 7 bases from J, the gap between germline ends came to 9 bases. This CDR3 comprises 12 residues. Germline lookup yields CDR1 LNHDA and CDR2 SQIVND (reference sequence). The CDR3 DNA sequence: TGTGCCAGTAGTTTCAGGGGACAGCCCCAGCATTTT. It translates to CASSFRGQPQHF. Based on the CDR3 plus reference TRBV19 and TRBJ1-5, the full variable domain is DGGITQSPKYLFRKEGQNVTLSCEQNLNHDAMYWYRQDPGQGLRLIYYSQIVNDFQKGDIAEGYSVSREKKESFPLTVTSAQKNPTAFYLCASSFRGQPQHFGDGTRLSIL.

The rearrangement links TRBV15 to TRBJ1-1; D is possibly TRBD1 (6 bases). CDR3 length equals 13 residues. The germline V and J ends were trimmed by 9 bases and 1 base, with 12 bases remaining between them. Germline loops: CDR1 LNHNV, CDR2 YYDKDF (reference sequence). The CDR3 DNA follows: TGTGCCACGGGGGCAGGTAGGAACACTGAAGCTTTCTTT. Translation gives CATGAGRNTEAFF.

This chain connects TRBV10-3 to TRBJ2-7; D not resolved. CDR1 is ENHRY and CDR2 is SYGVKD in the germline V gene. V lost 3 bases and J lost 3, with 6 bases in between. CDR3 length: 12 amino acids. This CDR3 reads CAISDLHYEQYF. The CDR3 region has the DNA TGTGCCATCAGTGACCTTCACTACGAGCAGTACTTC.

V is TRBV2 and J is TRBJ1-3; TRBD1 matches 8 bases. The CDR3 spans 16 residues. V lost 4 bases, J lost 0 bases, and 5 bases stayed unmatched. Germline V gene data show CDR1 as SNHLY and CDR2 as FYNNEI. CDR3 region: CASSGDRTASGNTIYF. Written as DNA, the CDR3 is TGTGCCAGCAGTGGGGACAGGACCGCCTCTGGAAACACCATATATTTT.

The chain is built from TRBV27 and TRBJ2-5; TRBD1 agrees at 8 bases. Germline CDR1 reads MNHEY; CDR2 reads SMNVEV (reference sequence). The CDR3 consists of 16 residues. J lost 9 bases, V lost 5 bases, and 17 bases had no gene match. The CDR3 here is CASSPHTGQVPWAQYF. CDR3 sequence (DNA): TGTGCCAGCAGTCCTCACACGGGACAGGTGCCATGGGCCCAGTACTTC.

DNA for the CDR3: TGTGCCAGCAGTTCCCTTTCGCACCAGGACAGGGACATGGGTGGTTTCAATCAGCCCCAGCATTTT. Its protein product is CASSSLSHQDRDMGGFNQPQHF. V usage is TRBV27 and J usage is TRBJ1-5, with 8 bases aligning to TRBD1. CDR1 MNHEY and CDR2 SMNVEV come from the germline V gene (reference sequence). This CDR3 contains 22 residues. Losses at the gene ends were 4 bases for V and 3 bases for J; bases not matched to a gene: 26.

The chain joins TRBV11-1 to TRBJ1-2; D uncertain. The CDR3 covers 14 residues. Germline loops: CDR1 SGHAT, CDR2 FQDESV (reference sequence). CDR3 region: CADTIGEINYGYTF. CDR3 nucleotides: TGTGCAGACACTATCGGGGAGATTAACTATGGCTACACCTTC.

This chain joins TRBV6-6 and TRBJ2-5, with a weak D call TRBD1 (6 bases). Germline V CDR1 and CDR2: MNHNY, SVGAGI (reference sequence). This CDR3 spans 14 amino acids. V gave up 4 bases and J gave up 1 base, with 10 bases separating them. CDR3 in DNA: TGTGCCAGCAGTTTAACAGGGACCCAAGAGACCCAGTACTTC. Amino acids: CASSLTGTQETQYF.

This clone was found a few times. This chain connects TRBV6-5 to TRBJ1-1, with unresolved D. The V and J ends lost 0 bases and 3 bases respectively, with 11 bases between them. The CDR3 has 15 amino acids. CDR1 is MNHEY, CDR2 SVGAGI, per germline. The chain's CDR3 is CASSYSTGWDTEAFF. The CDR3 nucleotides read TGTGCCAGCAGTTACTCGACCGGTTGGGACACTGAAGCTTTCTTT.

V usage is TRBV27 and J usage is TRBJ2-7, with TRBD1 matching over 9 bases. The CDR3 loop spans 17 amino acids. V lost 1 base and J lost 7; bases outside the gene matches: 14. Germline loops: CDR1 MNHEY, CDR2 SMNVEV (reference sequence). Written as DNA, the CDR3 is TGTGCCAGCAGTTTATTGGAATGGGCCGGGACAGGGAGTGAGCAGTACTTC. Protein: CASSLLEWAGTGSEQYF.

The genes are TRBV7-2 and TRBJ2-1; 9 bases align to TRBD2. Germline V lookup: CDR1 SGHTA, CDR2 FQGNSA. The CDR3 spans 17 residues. Germline trimming cut 2 bases from V and 4 bases from J; bases unmatched to any gene: 9. The CDR3 bases are TGTGCCAGCAGCTTATACCTGCTAGCGGGAAAATACAATGAGCAGTTCTTC. Its protein is CASSLYLLAGKYNEQFF.

V and J are TRBV27 and TRBJ2-7, with 10 bases lining up with TRBD2. The germline V gene encodes CDR1 MNHEY and CDR2 SMNVEV (reference sequence). V was clipped by 5 bases and J by 6 bases; unmatched bases: 10. The CDR3 is 15 residues long. This CDR3 reads CASSPNSGRAGEQYF. Here the CDR3 DNA reads TGTGCCAGCAGTCCGAACAGCGGGAGGGCCGGCGAGCAGTACTTC.

The chain employs TRBV15 and TRBJ2-4; no firm D call. This CDR3 region has 15 residues. The germline gives CDR1 LNHNV, CDR2 YYDKDF (reference sequence). V was cut by 0 bases and J by 0 bases, with 6 bases left in between. The CDR3 region has the DNA TGTGCCACCAGCAGAGATGCGATAGCCAAAAACATTCAGTACTTC. Its translation: CATSRDAIAKNIQYF.